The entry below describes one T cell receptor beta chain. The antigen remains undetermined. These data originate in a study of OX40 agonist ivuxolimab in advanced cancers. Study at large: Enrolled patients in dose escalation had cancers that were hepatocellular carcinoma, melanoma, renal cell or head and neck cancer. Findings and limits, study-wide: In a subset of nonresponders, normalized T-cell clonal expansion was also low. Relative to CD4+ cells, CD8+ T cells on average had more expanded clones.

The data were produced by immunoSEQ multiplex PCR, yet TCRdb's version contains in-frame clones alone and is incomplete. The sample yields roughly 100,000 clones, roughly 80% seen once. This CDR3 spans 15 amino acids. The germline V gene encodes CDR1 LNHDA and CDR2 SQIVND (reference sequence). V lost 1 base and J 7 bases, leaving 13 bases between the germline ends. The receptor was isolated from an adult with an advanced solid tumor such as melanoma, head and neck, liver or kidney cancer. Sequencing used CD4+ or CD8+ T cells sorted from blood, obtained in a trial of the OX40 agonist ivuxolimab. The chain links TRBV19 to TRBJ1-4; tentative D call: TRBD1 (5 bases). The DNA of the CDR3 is TGTGCCAGTAGTATAGGAGGACATCTTGCTGAAAAACTGTTTTTT. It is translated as CASSIGGHLAEKLFF. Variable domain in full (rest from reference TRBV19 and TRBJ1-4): DGGITQSPKYLFRKEGQNVTLSCEQNLNHDAMYWYRQDPGQGLRLIYYSQIVNDFQKGDIAEGYSVSREKKESFPLTVTSAQKNPTAFYLCASSIGGHLAEKLFFGSGTQLSVL.